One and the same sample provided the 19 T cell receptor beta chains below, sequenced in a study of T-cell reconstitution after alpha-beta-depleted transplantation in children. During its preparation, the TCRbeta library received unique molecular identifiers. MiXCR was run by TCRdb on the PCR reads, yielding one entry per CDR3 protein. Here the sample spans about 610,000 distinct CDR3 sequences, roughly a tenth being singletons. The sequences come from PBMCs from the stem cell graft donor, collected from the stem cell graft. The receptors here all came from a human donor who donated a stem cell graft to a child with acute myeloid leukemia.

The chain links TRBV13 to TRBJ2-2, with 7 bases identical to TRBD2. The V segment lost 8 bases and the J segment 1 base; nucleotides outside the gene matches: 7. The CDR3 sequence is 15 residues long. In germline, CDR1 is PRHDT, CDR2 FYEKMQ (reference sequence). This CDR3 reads CASLGGRQNTGELFF. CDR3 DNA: TGTGCCAGCCTGGGCGGGAGACAGAACACCGGGGAGCTGTTTTTT.

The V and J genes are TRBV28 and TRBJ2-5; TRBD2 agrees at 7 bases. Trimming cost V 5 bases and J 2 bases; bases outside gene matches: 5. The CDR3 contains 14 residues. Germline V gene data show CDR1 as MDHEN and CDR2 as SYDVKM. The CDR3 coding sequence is TGTGCCAGCAGTCCAAGCGGGAAACAAGAGACCCAGTACTTC. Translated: CASSPSGKQETQYF.

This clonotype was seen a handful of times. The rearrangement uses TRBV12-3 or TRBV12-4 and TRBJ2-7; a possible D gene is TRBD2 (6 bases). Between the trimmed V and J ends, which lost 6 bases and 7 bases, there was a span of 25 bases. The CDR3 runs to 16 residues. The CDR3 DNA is TGTGCCAGCAGCCCCGCTGCCGGGGCGGGGTGGGAAGAGCAGTACTTC. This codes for CASSPAAGAGWEEQYF.

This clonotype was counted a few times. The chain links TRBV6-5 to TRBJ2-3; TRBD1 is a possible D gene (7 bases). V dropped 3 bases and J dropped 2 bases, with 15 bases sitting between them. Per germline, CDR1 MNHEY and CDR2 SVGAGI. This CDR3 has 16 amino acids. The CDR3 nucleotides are TGTGCCAGCAGTTATCGCGCGGGACAGATCACAGATACGCAGTATTTT. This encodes CASSYRAGQITDTQYF.

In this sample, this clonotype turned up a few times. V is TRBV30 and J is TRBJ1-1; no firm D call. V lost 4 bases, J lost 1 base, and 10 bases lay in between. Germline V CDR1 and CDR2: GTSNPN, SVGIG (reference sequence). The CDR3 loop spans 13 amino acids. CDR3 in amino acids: CAWNSLGNTEAFF. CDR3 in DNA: TGTGCCTGGAATTCGTTGGGGAACACTGAAGCTTTCTTT.

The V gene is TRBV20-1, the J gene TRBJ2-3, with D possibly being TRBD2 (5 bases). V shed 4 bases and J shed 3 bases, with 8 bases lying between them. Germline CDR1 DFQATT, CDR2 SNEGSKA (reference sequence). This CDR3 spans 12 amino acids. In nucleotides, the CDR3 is TGCAGTGCTAACACTAGGACAGATACGCAGTATTTT. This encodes CSANTRTDTQYF.

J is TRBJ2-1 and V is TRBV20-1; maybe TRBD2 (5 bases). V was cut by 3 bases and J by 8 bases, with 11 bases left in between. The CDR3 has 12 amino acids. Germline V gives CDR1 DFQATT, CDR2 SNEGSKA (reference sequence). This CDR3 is CSASPTRYEQFF. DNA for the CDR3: TGCAGTGCTAGCCCTACTAGATATGAGCAGTTCTTC.

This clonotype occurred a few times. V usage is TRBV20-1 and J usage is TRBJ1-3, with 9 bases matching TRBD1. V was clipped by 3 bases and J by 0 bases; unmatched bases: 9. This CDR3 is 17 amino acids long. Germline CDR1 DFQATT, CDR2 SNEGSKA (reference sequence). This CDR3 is CSASGGDRASSGNTIYF. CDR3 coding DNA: TGCAGTGCTAGTGGTGGGGACAGGGCCAGCTCTGGAAACACCATATATTTT.

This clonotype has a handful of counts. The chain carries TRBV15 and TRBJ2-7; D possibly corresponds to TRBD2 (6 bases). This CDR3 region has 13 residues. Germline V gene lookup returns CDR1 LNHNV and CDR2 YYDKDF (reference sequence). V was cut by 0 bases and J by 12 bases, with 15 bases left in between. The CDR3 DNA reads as TGTGCCACCAGCAGAGATTCTAGCGAGACCGCGTACTTC. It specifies CATSRDSSETAYF. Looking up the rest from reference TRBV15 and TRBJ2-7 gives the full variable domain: DAMVIQNPRYQVTQFGKPVTLSCSQTLNHNVMYWYQQKSSQAPKLLFHYYDKDFNNEADTPDNFQSRRPNTSFCFLDIRSPGLGDTAMYLCATSRDSSETAYFGPGTRLTVT.

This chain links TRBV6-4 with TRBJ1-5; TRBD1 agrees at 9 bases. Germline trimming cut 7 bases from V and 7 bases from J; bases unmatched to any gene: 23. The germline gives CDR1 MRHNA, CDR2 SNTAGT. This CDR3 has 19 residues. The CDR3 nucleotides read TGTGCCAGCACCAGGTACCAAAAATCGCCGGGACAGGGTTGGCAGCCCCAGCATTTT. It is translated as CASTRYQKSPGQGWQPQHF.

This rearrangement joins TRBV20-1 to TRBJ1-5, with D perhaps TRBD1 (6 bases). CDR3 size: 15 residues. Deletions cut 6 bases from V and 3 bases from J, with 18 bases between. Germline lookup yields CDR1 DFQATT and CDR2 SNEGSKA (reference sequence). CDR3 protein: CSAIPGQGNNQPQHF. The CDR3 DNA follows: TGCAGTGCCATACCGGGACAAGGCAACAATCAGCCCCAGCATTTT.

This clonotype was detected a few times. This chain's CDR3 is CASSEQGVTYNEQFF. Written as DNA, the CDR3 is TGCGCCAGCAGCGAACAGGGTGTCACCTACAATGAGCAGTTCTTC. The J gene is TRBJ2-1, the V gene TRBV5-1, with D perhaps TRBD1 (6 bases). The CDR3 is made up of 15 amino acids. Trimming removed 4 bases from V and 2 bases from J, with 13 bases in between. Germline CDR1 SGHRS, CDR2 YFSETQ.

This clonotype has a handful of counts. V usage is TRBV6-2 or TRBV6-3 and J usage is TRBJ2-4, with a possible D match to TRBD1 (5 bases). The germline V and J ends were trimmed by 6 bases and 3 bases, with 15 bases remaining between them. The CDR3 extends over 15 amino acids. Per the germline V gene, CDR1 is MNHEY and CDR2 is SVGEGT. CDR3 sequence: CASSPTGALKNIQYF. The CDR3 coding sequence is TGTGCCAGCAGCCCAACAGGAGCCCTCAAAAACATTCAGTACTTC.

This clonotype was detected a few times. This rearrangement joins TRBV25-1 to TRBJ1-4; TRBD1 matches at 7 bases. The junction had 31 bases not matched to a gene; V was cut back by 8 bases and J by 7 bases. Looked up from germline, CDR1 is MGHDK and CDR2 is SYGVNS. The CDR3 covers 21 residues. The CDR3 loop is CASASRGLGSGAILGGEKLFF. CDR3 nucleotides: TGTGCCAGCGCATCAAGGGGGCTAGGATCTGGAGCGATACTTGGAGGTGAAAAACTGTTTTTT. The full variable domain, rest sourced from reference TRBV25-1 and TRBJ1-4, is EADIYQTPRYLVIGTGKKITLECSQTMGHDKMYWYQQDPGMELHLIHYSYGVNSTEKGDLSSESTVSRIRTEHFPLTLESARPSHTSQYLCASASRGLGSGAILGGEKLFFGSGTQLSVL.

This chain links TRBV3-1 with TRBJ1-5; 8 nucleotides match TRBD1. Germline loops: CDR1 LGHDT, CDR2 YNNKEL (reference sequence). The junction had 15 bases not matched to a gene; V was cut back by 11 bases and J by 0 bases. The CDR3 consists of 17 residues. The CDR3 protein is CASSQSDRVYSNQPQHF. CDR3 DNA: TGTGCCTCCAGCCAATCGGACAGGGTCTATAGCAATCAGCCCCAGCATTTT.

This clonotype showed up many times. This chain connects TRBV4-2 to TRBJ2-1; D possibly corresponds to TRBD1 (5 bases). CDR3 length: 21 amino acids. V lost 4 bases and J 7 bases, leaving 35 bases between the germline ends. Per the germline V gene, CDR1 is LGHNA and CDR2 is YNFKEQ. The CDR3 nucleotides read TGTGCCAGCAGCCCCCACCTCGGACAAGGGCACCAAAAAATCCCGGCGAATGAGCAGTTCTTC. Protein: CASSPHLGQGHQKIPANEQFF.

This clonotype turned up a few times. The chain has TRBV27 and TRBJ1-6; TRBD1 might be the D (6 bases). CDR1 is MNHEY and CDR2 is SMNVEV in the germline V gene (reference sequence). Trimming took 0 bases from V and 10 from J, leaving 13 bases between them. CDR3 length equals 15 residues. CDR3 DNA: TGTGCCAGCAGTTTATCGAGCACAGGGCTATCACCCCTCCACTTT. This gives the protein CASSLSSTGLSPLHF.

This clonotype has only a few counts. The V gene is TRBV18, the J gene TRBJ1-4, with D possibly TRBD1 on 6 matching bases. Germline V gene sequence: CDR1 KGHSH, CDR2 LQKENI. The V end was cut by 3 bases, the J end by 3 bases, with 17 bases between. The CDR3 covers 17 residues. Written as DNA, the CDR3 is TGTGCCAGCTCACCGACCAGGGGAAGAGGGGCTAATGAAAAACTGTTTTTT. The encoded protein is CASSPTRGRGANEKLFF.

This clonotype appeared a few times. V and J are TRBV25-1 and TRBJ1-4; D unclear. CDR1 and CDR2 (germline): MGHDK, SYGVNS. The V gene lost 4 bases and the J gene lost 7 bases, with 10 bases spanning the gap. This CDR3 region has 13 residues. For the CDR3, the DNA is TGTGCCAGCAGTGCGGCGGGAACTGAAAAACTGTTTTTT. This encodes CASSAAGTEKLFF.